Listed below are T cell receptor beta chains from one sample, sequenced in a study of cytomegalovirus exposure and HLA in healthy donors. Produced via immunoSEQ multiplex PCR; TCRdb's table is partial and in-frame only. The table records about 200,000 clones, 70% to 80% of them present only once. The sequencing input was PBMCs. Receptor source: a woman in her twenties or thirties in good health and CMV-seropositive. The CDR3 runs from the conserved cysteine through the conserved F or W. Fields, in order: clone size, D gene, V gene, J gene, CDR3 DNA, CDR3 protein. D genes are given only for firm matches. Size tells how often a clone was seen (once, few, many) or the class of an expanded clone, and some rows leave it out.

NA	NA	TRBV30	TRBJ2-2	TGTGCCTGGAGTGTGGCGTTAGCTGGCGGGGAGCTGTTTTTT	CAWSVALAGGELFF
NA	TRBD2	TRBV19	TRBJ2-3	TGTGCCAGTAAACGCACTAGCGGAGGCACAGATACGCAGTATTTT	CASKRTSGGTDTQYF
NA	NA	TRBV4-1	TRBJ2-3	TGCGCCAGCAGCTCTAGCGATCGCACAGATACGCAGTATTTT	CASSSSDRTDTQYF
NA	NA	TRBV9	TRBJ1-6	TGTGCCAGCAGCGTAGCGGGGGGGAATAATTCACCCCTCCACTTT	CASSVAGGNNSPLHF
NA	TRBD2	TRBV9	TRBJ2-1	TGTGCCAGCAGCCCCCGGGAGGGTCCGTACAATGAGCAGTTCTTC	CASSPREGPYNEQFF
NA	TRBD1	TRBV5-4	TRBJ1-4	TGTGCCAGCAGCGTGGAAGGGGGCATTAATGAAAAACTGTTTTTT	CASSVEGGINEKLFF
once	TRBD2	TRBV18	TRBJ2-1	TGTGCCAGCTCACTTACTAGCGGGTATAGCAATGAGCAGTTCTTC	CASSLTSGYSNEQFF
few	NA	TRBV2	TRBJ1-1	TGTGCCAGCAGTGAGGAGGGACGGAACACTGAAGCTTTCTTT	CASSEEGRNTEAFF
NA	NA	TRBV4-3	TRBJ2-2	TGCGCCAGCAGCCAAGCTAAGGGAGCCACCGGGGAGCTGTTTTTT	CASSQAKGATGELFF
once	NA	TRBV2	TRBJ2-7	TGTGCCAGCAGCCGGGACTCAACCTACGAGCAGTACTTC	CASSRDSTYEQYF